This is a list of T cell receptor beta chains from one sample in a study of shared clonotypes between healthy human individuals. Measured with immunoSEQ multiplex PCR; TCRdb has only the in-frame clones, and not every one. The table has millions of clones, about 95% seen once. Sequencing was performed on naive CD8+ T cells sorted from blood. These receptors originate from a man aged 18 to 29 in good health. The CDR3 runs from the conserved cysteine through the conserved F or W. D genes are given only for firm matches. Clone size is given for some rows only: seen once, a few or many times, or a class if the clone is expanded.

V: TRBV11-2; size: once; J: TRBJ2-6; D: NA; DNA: TGTGCCAGCAGCCCAGACCCAGGGACCGGGGCCAACGTCCTGACTTTC; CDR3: CASSPDPGTGANVLTF
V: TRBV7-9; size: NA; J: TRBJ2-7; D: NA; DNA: TGTGCCAGCAGCCTCCGGGACACTTCCTACGAGCAGTACTTC; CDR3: CASSLRDTSYEQYF
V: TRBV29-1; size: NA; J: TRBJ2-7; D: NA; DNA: TGCAGCGTTGAAGAGACGGGCGTCGAGCAGTACTTC; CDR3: CSVEETGVEQYF
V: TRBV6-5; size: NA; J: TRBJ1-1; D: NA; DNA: TGTGCCAGCAGTTACGCTGAGGGGGACACTGAAGCTTTCTTT; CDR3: CASSYAEGDTEAFF
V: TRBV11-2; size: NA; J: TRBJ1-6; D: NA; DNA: TGTGCCAGCAGCTTAGACGGCGACTATAATTCACCCCTCCACTTT; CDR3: CASSLDGDYNSPLHF
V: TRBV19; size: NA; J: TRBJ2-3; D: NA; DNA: TGTGCCAGTACTTCCGGGGGACAGAGCACAGATACGCAGTATTTT; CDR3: CASTSGGQSTDTQYF
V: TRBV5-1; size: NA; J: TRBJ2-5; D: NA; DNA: TGCGCCAGCATGGGGATGGAGACCCAGTACTTC; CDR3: CASMGMETQYF
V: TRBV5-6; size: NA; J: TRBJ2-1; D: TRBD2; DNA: TGTGCCAGCAGCTTCGCGACTAGCGGCTCCTACAATGAGCAGTTCTTC; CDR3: CASSFATSGSYNEQFF
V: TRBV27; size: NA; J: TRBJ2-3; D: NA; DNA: TGTGCCAGCAGTGCGGGAGATACGCAGTATTTT; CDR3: CASSAGDTQYF
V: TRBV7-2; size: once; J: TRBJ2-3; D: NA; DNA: TGTGCCAGCAGCTTAAGTCCAAACACAGATACGCAGTATTTT; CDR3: CASSLSPNTDTQYF
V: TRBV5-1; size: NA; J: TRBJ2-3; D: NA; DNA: TGCGCCAGCAGCTTGGTGTTCGGGGGAGATATTTATAGCACAGATACGCAGTATTTT; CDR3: CASSLVFGGDIYSTDTQYF
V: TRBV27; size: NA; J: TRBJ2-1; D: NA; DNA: TGTGCCAGCAGTCACCAGGGGACCTACAATGAGCAGTTCTTC; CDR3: CASSHQGTYNEQFF
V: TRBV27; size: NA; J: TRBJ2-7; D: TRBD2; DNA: TGTGCCAGCCGACAGGGAGCGGGGGGCAACTACGAGCAGTACTTC; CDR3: CASRQGAGGNYEQYF
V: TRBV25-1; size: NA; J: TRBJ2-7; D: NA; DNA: TGTGCCAGCAGTGAACCCTTAGGCTACGAGCAGTACTTC; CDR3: CASSEPLGYEQYF
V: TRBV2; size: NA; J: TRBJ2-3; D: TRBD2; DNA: TGTGCCAGCCGACCGGGACTAGACTGGGCAGATACGCAGTATTTT; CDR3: CASRPGLDWADTQYF
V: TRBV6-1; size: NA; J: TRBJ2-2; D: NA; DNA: TGTGCCAGCAGCGACCCGCAGAGGTACACCGGGGAGCTGTTTTTT; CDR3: CASSDPQRYTGELFF
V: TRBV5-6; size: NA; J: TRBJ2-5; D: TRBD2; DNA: TGTGCCAGCAGCCCGGGACTAGCGGGGACCATGATGAACTTC; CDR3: CASSPGLAGTMMNF
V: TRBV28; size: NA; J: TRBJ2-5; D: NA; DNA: TGTGCCAGCAGTCCCATCTCCCACTGGACCCAGTACTTC; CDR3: CASSPISHWTQYF
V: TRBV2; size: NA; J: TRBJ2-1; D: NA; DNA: TGTGCCAGCAGTGAAGCGCTTCGTGGCTTTCCGAGCTCCTACAATGAGCAGTTCTTC; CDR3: CASSEALRGFPSSYNEQFF
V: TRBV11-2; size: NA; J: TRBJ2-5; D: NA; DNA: TGTGCCAGCAGCATCCTTACAGGGCTGGAGACCCAGTACTTC; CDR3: CASSILTGLETQYF
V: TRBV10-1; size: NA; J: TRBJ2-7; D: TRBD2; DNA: TGCGCCAGCAGTGAACCTAGCGGGGGTTTCAACGAGCAGTACTTC; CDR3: CASSEPSGGFNEQYF
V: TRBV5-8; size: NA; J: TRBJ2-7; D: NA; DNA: TGTGCCAGCAGCGAAATGTTGGAGCAGTACTTC; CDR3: CASSEMLEQYF
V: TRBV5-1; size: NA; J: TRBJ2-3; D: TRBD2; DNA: TGCGCCAGCAGCTTGGCCCTAGCGGGGGGCAGGTCCCCCCTAGATACGCAGTATTTT; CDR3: CASSLALAGGRSPLDTQYF
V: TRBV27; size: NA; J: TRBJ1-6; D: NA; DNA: TGTGCCAGCAGTTTCGGCAGCTACTCACCCCTCCACTTT; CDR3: CASSFGSYSPLHF
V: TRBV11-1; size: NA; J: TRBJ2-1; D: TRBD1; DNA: TGTGCCAGCTCCTGGACAGGGCCAAGCAATGAGCAGTTCTTC; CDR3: CASSWTGPSNEQFF
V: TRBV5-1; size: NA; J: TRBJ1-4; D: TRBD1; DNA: TGCGCCAGCAGCGCAGGGGGCCCTAATGAAAAACTGTTTTTT; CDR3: CASSAGGPNEKLFF
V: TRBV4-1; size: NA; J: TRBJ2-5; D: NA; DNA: TGCGCCAGCAGCCAAGATAGGGTCCAAGAGACCCAGTACTTC; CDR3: CASSQDRVQETQYF
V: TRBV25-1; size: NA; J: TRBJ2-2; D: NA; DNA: TGTGCCAGCAGTGCTCAGTCCTACCTGAACACCGGGGAGCTGTTTTTT; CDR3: CASSAQSYLNTGELFF
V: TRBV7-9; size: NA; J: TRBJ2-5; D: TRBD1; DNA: TGTGCCAGCAGCTTAGGTGGGACAGGACAAGAGACCCAGTACTTC; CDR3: CASSLGGTGQETQYF
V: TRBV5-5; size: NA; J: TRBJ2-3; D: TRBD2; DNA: TGTGCCAGCAGCTTGTTAGCGGGGGGCAGCACAGATACGCAGTATTTT; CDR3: CASSLLAGGSTDTQYF
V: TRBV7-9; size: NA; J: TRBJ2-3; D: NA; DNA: TGTGCCAGCAGCTCATCAACAGATACGCAGTATTTT; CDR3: CASSSSTDTQYF
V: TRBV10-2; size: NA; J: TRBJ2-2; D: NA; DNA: TGCGCCAGCAGTGGCTGGGGGGAATCTCGCGCCGGGGAGCTGTTTTTT; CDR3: CASSGWGESRAGELFF
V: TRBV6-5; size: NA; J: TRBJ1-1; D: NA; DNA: TGTGCCAGCAGTTACGCGGCCGGCTATGAAGCTTTCTTT; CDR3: CASSYAAGYEAFF
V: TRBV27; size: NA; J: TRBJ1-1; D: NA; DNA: TGTGCCAGCAGTCCAGGGGTCTTGAACACTGAAGCTTTCTTT; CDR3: CASSPGVLNTEAFF
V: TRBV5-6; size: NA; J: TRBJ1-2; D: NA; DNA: TGTGCCAGCAGTCCACAGTCATACTATGGCTACACCTTC; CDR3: CASSPQSYYGYTF
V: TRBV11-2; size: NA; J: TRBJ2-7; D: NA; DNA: TGTGCCAGCAGCTTAGGACAAACATACGAGCAGTACTTC; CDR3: CASSLGQTYEQYF
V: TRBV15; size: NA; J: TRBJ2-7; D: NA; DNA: TGTGCCACCAGCACCTTCACCCACGAGCAGTACTTC; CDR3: CATSTFTHEQYF
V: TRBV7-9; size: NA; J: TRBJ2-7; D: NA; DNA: TGTGCCAGCAGCTTAATGGCGAAGGGGAGCTCCTACGAGCAGTACTTC; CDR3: CASSLMAKGSSYEQYF
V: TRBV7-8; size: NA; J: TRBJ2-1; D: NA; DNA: TGTGCCAGCAGCTTAAGTGGGGGGTCCAACTACAATGAGCAGTTCTTC; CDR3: CASSLSGGSNYNEQFF
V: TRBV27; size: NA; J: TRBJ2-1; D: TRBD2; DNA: TGTGCCAGCAGTTCCAAGACTAGCGGAGATGAGCAGTTCTTC; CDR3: CASSSKTSGDEQFF
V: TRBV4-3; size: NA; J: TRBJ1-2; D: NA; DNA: TGCGCCAGCAGCCAAGAGGCTGGGACCGGCGGGTATGGCTACACCTTC; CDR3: CASSQEAGTGGYGYTF
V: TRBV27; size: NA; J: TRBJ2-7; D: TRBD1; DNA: TGTGCCAGCAGTCCCGGGACAGGGGGAGGCTACGAGCAGTACTTC; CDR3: CASSPGTGGGYEQYF
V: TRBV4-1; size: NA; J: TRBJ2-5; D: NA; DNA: TGCGCCAGCAGCCAAGTTGAGGCTAGACAAGAGACCCAGTACTTC; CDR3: CASSQVEARQETQYF
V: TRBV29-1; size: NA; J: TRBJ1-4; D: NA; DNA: TGCAGCGTTGAAGTAGGCCAAGCAACTAATGAAAAACTGTTTTTT; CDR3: CSVEVGQATNEKLFF
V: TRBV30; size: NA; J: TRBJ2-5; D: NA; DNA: TGTGCCTGGACCCGTGATGCCAGCCAAGAGACCCAGTACTTC; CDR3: CAWTRDASQETQYF